Presented here are 16 T cell receptor beta chains from one specimen sequenced in a study of beta chain features in type 1 diabetes. Findings of the study overall: Significant though moderate, a shortening of TCRB CDR3s appeared in all four CD4+ subsets of Type 1 diabetes patients.

Expressed TCRB transcripts got sequenced, as all isolated RNA was reverse transcribed. Method: immunoSEQ multiplex PCR; TCRdb's copy keeps in-frame clones and lacks some. The repertoire holds 250,000 to 350,000 clones, with roughly an eighth as singletons. These receptors have no identified antigens. The sequencing input was naive CD4+ T cells from blood. The receptors were gathered from a man under 40 with type 1 diabetes.

Only a few counts were recorded for this clone. The rearrangement uses TRBV6-5 and TRBJ2-5, with D uncertain. V lost 8 bases and J 5 bases, leaving 6 bases between the germline ends. Germline V gives CDR1 MNHEY, CDR2 SVGAGI. There are 10 residues in the CDR3. CDR3 sequence reads: CASVGETQYF. The CDR3 coding sequence is TGTGCCAGCGTGGGCGAGACCCAGTACTTC.

This clone was seen a handful of times. The CDR3 DNA is TGCAGCGTTGTCGTAGTGTCGGGATGGGGTGGAAACACCATATATTTT. Encoded protein: CSVVVVSGWGGNTIYF. The V call is TRBV29-1, the J call TRBJ1-3; D unresolved. Between the trimmed V and J ends, which lost 4 bases and 3 bases, there was a span of 19 bases. The CDR3 is 16 amino acids. CDR1 is SQVTM and CDR2 is ANQGSEA in the germline V gene. Full variable domain (rest looked up from reference TRBV29-1 and TRBJ1-3): SAVISQKPSRDICQRGTSLTIQCQVDSQVTMMFWYRQQPGQSLTLIATANQGSEATYESGFVIDKFPISRPNLTFSTLTVSNMSPEDSSIYLCSVVVVSGWGGNTIYFGEGSWLTVV.

V is TRBV19 and J is TRBJ2-3; no definite D call. Germline CDR1 LNHDA, CDR2 SQIVND (reference sequence). The V end was cut by 6 bases, the J end by 4 bases, with 11 bases between. CDR3 length: 13 residues. CDR3 coding DNA: TGTGCCAGTAGCCAGGCCCAGGCAGATACGCAGTATTTT. The encoded protein is CASSQAQADTQYF.

This rearrangement joins TRBV16 to TRBJ2-3; the D is unclear. Germline-derived CDR1 and CDR2 are KGHSY and FQNENV. V lost 5 bases, J lost 8 bases, and 11 bases lay in between. The CDR3 has 12 residues. The DNA for the CDR3 is TGTGCCAGCAGCGAGACTTCCCGTACGCAGTATTTT. Translated: CASSETSRTQYF. Using reference TRBV16 and TRBJ2-3 for the parts outside the CDR3, the full variable domain is GEEVAQTPKHLVRGEGQKAKLYCAPIKGHSYVFWYQQVLKNEFKFLISFQNENVFDETGMPKERFSAKCLPNSPCSLEIQATKLEDSAVYFCASSETSRTQYFGPGTRLTVL.

This clone was observed a few times. The chain couples TRBV7-2 to TRBJ2-1, with D unresolved. V dropped 5 bases and J dropped 6 bases, with 11 bases sitting between them. CDR3 length equals 13 residues. Germline CDR1 is SGHTA and CDR2 is FQGNSA. This chain's CDR3 is CASSPEVGNEQFF. The CDR3 coding sequence is TGTGCCAGCAGCCCCGAGGTCGGCAATGAGCAGTTCTTC.

This clone turned up a few times. The chain couples TRBV5-6 to TRBJ1-2, with 7 bases identical to TRBD1. This CDR3 contains 14 residues. After removal of 1 base from V and 4 bases from J, the junction contained 4 bases not matched to a gene. From germline, CDR1 is SGHDT and CDR2 YYEEEE. Here the CDR3 reads CASSLNRGSYGYTF. Written as DNA, the CDR3 is TGTGCCAGCAGCTTGAACAGGGGCAGCTATGGCTACACCTTC.

The chain recombines TRBV5-1 with TRBJ1-5; D is possibly TRBD1 (6 bases). The CDR3 consists of 14 residues. V lost 4 bases, J lost 4 bases, and 12 bases lay in between. Germline-derived CDR1 and CDR2 are SGHRS and YFSETQ. CDR3 sequence (DNA): TGCGCCAGCAGCACCGGACAGCTGAATCAGCCCCAGCATTTT. Amino acids: CASSTGQLNQPQHF.

The sample holds a few counts of this clone. The CDR3 loop is CATSRDRMEGRHEQFF. In DNA, the CDR3 is TGTGCCACCAGCAGAGATCGGATGGAGGGGAGGCATGAGCAGTTCTTC. V gene TRBV15 combines with J gene TRBJ2-1; D is perhaps TRBD2 (6 bases). Trimming removed 0 bases from V and 8 bases from J, with 17 bases in between. This CDR3 spans 16 amino acids. Germline CDR1 reads LNHNV; CDR2 reads YYDKDF (reference sequence).

The chain has TRBV9 and TRBJ1-1; D perhaps matches TRBD1 (5 bases). From germline, CDR1 is SGDLS and CDR2 YYNGEE. V lost 4 bases, J lost 1 base, and 11 bases lay in between. The CDR3 is 14 amino acids. For the CDR3, the DNA is TGTGCCAGCAGCCTCAGGGTGGAGAACACTGAAGCTTTCTTT. Translated, it gives CASSLRVENTEAFF.

V is TRBV7-8 and J is TRBJ2-7; TRBD1 is a possible D gene (6 bases). V dropped 6 bases and J dropped 0 bases, with 12 bases sitting between them. The CDR3 contains 14 residues. Germline loops: CDR1 SGHVS, CDR2 FQNEAQ. The CDR3 reads CASSYDRSSYEQYF. The CDR3, as DNA: TGTGCCAGCAGTTACGACAGGAGCTCCTACGAGCAGTACTTC. Full variable domain (rest looked up from reference TRBV7-8 and TRBJ2-7): GAGVSQSPRYKVAKRGQDVALRCDPISGHVSLFWYQQALGQGPEFLTYFQNEAQLDKSGLPSDRFFAERPEGSVSTLKIQRTQQEDSAVYLCASSYDRSSYEQYFGPGTRLTVT.

V is TRBV28 and J is TRBJ2-1; tentatively, D is TRBD2 (6 bases). This CDR3 contains 18 residues. CDR1 MDHEN and CDR2 SYDVKM come from the germline V gene. The V end was cut by 4 bases, the J end by 1 base, with 20 bases between. CDR3 sequence: CASSSGGVPRGSYNEQFF. The CDR3 DNA is TGTGCCAGCAGTTCCGGCGGGGTGCCGCGGGGATCCTACAATGAGCAGTTCTTC.

The rearrangement links TRBV2 to TRBJ2-5; D ambiguous. The germline V gene has CDR1 SNHLY and CDR2 FYNNEI. Trimming took off 2 bases at V and 4 bases at J, with 14 bases between the two ends. This CDR3 is built from 15 residues. CDR3 protein: CASSELSARGETQYF. DNA for the CDR3: TGTGCCAGCAGTGAATTATCCGCCCGCGGAGAGACCCAGTACTTC.

The DNA for the CDR3 is TGTGCCAGCAGTCAGGGTTCCAATGAGCAGTTCTTC. It is translated as CASSQGSNEQFF. This chain links TRBV6-6 with TRBJ2-1, with D possibly being TRBD1 (5 bases). The CDR3 covers 12 residues. Germline CDR1 reads MNHNY; CDR2 reads SVGAGI (reference sequence). V was cut by 5 bases and J by 6 bases, with 8 bases left in between.

The J gene is TRBJ1-5, the V gene TRBV6-6; no firm D call. Trimming removed 1 base at V and 1 base at J, with 8 bases between. Germline CDR1 and CDR2: MNHNY and SVGAGI (reference sequence). The CDR3 has 15 amino acids. CDR3 bases: TGTGCCAGCAGTTACTTTGGGCAAAGCAATCAGCCCCAGCATTTT. Encoded protein: CASSYFGQSNQPQHF.

This clone was counted a few times. This chain connects TRBV6-6 to TRBJ1-2, with 9 bases identical to TRBD1. The CDR3 loop spans 12 amino acids. Per the germline V gene, CDR1 is MNHNY and CDR2 is SVGAGI (reference sequence). The CDR3 loop is CAVGQGTHGYTF. The CDR3 coding sequence is TGTGCGGTCGGACAGGGGACTCATGGCTACACCTTC.

This clone came up a few times. This chain links TRBV5-1 with TRBJ2-2, with 11 positions matching TRBD2. With 4 bases clipped from V and 3 bases from J, the junction kept 5 bases outside the gene matches. The length of the CDR3 is 16 residues. CDR1 is SGHRS and CDR2 is YFSETQ in the germline V gene. DNA of the CDR3: TGCGCCAGCAGCCTTGAACTAGCGGGAGACACCGGGGAGCTGTTTTTT. Residues: CASSLELAGDTGELFF.